This T cell receptor beta chain was profiled in a study of T cell responses to AZD1222 COVID-19 vaccine. Findings and caveats of the study: There were mostly white British donors and more females than males, and clonal diversity was possibly underestimated. Spike-specific TCR breadth and depth were elevated following two AZD1222 doses.

V gave up 3 bases and J gave up 6 bases; unmatched junction bases: 5. The CDR3 sequence is 15 residues long. The germline gives CDR1 KGHDR, CDR2 SFDVKD. The analysis combined second doses at about 4 or about 12 weeks. Measured with immunoSEQ multiplex PCR; TCRdb has only the in-frame clones, and not every one. The sample holds tens of thousands of clones; 80% to 90% are singletons and the top ten take over 7.5%. Remarks on this clone: Its antigen remains unknown.

Sequenced here: peripheral blood, sampled 28 days after the second AZD1222 dose. The sequence came from an adult who received the AZD1222 COVID-19 vaccine. The chain combines TRBV24-1 with TRBJ2-1; 9 bases match TRBD2. As DNA, the CDR3 is TGTGCCACCAGTGATGCCGGGACTAGCCCCAATGAGCAGTTCTTC. Translation gives CATSDAGTSPNEQFF.